This TCR beta chain came from a study of control samples from healthy donors and cancer patients. TCRdb keeps only in-frame clones here, not all; method: immunoSEQ multiplex PCR. The data show about 180,000 clones, around 91% seen once. Germline V gene data show CDR1 as LGHDT and CDR2 as YNNKEL (reference sequence). The germline V and J ends were trimmed by 5 bases and 2 bases, with 10 bases remaining between them. This CDR3 comprises 14 residues. The sample comprised blood. The gene calls are TRBV3-1 (or the pseudogene TRBV3-2) and TRBJ1-5; D might be TRBD1 (6 bases). This clonotype originated in a woman aged 45 to 65 in good health. The DNA of the CDR3 is TGTGCCAGCAGCGAAGGGGGTGGCAATCAGCCCCAGCATTTT. This translates into CASSEGGGNQPQHF.